The 28 T cell receptor beta chains below were found in one sample sequenced in a study of blood T cell repertoires in COVID-19. Produced via immunoSEQ multiplex PCR; TCRdb's table is partial and in-frame only. This sample has roughly 200,000 clones, with approximately 85% found just once. Sequenced sample: peripheral blood. The receptors here all came from a woman aged 60-75 years with acute or convalescent COVID-19.

This chain links TRBV2 with TRBJ1-2, with 7 bases aligning to TRBD1. The germline V gene has CDR1 SNHLY and CDR2 FYNNEI. The length of the CDR3 is 13 residues. V shed 7 bases, J shed 0 bases, and the junction held 2 bases outside the gene matches. Written as DNA, the CDR3 is TGTGCCAGCACGACAGGGCCTAACTATGGCTACACCTTC. Translation gives CASTTGPNYGYTF.

The V gene is TRBV19, the J gene TRBJ1-1; tentative D call: TRBD1 (5 bases). Germline V lookup: CDR1 LNHDA, CDR2 SQIVND (reference sequence). CDR3 size: 14 residues. The V and J ends lost 5 bases and 4 bases respectively, with 14 bases between them. The DNA of the CDR3 is TGTGCCAGTAGTCCCATGGGGAGGGGCACTGAAGCTTTCTTT. The encoded protein is CASSPMGRGTEAFF.

This clone was counted once. CDR3 nucleotides: TGTGCCAGCAGCCGAGAGCGCTACGAGCAGTACTTC. Translated: CASSRERYEQYF. The V and J genes are TRBV28 and TRBJ2-7; D not certain. The germline V and J ends were trimmed by 6 bases and 3 bases, with 9 bases remaining between them. This CDR3 spans 12 amino acids. In germline, CDR1 is MDHEN, CDR2 SYDVKM.

The chain combines TRBV3-1 (or the pseudogene TRBV3-2) with TRBJ1-2; 8 bases agree with TRBD1. Germline CDR1 reads LGHDT; CDR2 reads YNNKEL (reference sequence). The CDR3 sequence is 15 residues long. Trimming took 3 bases from V and 8 from J; bases not matched to a gene: 11. CDR3 sequence (DNA): TGTGCCAGCAGCCACCCCACCCGGACAGGGTCCGGCTACACCTTC. Its translation is CASSHPTRTGSGYTF.

This clone was counted a few times. The J gene is TRBJ1-6, the V gene TRBV3-1 (or the pseudogene TRBV3-2); 7 nucleotides line up with TRBD1. Trimming removed 5 bases from V and 11 bases from J; junction bases left unmatched: 12. Germline CDR1 and CDR2: LGHDT and YNNKEL (reference sequence). CDR3 length: 15 amino acids. DNA for the CDR3: TGTGCCAGCAGCAAATGGACAGGAAGTTATGCACCCCTCCACTTT. Protein: CASSKWTGSYAPLHF.

The chain recombines TRBV6-5 with TRBJ1-1; perhaps TRBD1 as D (5 bases). Germline V gene sequence: CDR1 MNHEY, CDR2 SVGAGI. Trimming removed 6 bases from V and 3 bases from J, with 17 bases in between. This CDR3 has 15 residues. The CDR3: CASRVGWQGDTEAFF. The CDR3 DNA follows: TGTGCCAGCAGGGTAGGATGGCAGGGTGACACTGAAGCTTTCTTT.

The chain uses TRBV9 and TRBJ2-5; 8 bases align to TRBD1. CDR1 and CDR2 (germline): SGDLS, YYNGEE. V lost 3 bases and J lost 2; bases outside the gene matches: 6. The CDR3 totals 15 residues. The CDR3 sequence is CASSAQQGAQETQYF. In nucleotides, the CDR3 is TGTGCCAGCAGCGCACAGCAGGGGGCACAAGAGACCCAGTACTTC.

J is TRBJ1-4 and V is TRBV19, with TRBD1 as a possible D gene (6 bases). The CDR3 extends over 16 amino acids. Germline CDR1 reads LNHDA; CDR2 reads SQIVND (reference sequence). With 5 bases removed from V and 4 bases from J, the gap between germline ends came to 17 bases. The CDR3 loop reads CASSVTGIRYNEKLFF. CDR3 coding DNA: TGTGCCAGTAGTGTTACAGGGATCCGATATAATGAAAAACTGTTTTTT.

J is TRBJ1-5 and V is TRBV6-2 or TRBV6-3; no clear D gene. CDR3 length equals 14 residues. Trimming removed 5 bases at V and 4 bases at J, with 12 bases between. Germline CDR1 is MNHEY and CDR2 is SVGEGT. CDR3 bases: TGTGCCAGCAGTGGCGGGATCTCAAATCAGCCCCAGCATTTT. As protein: CASSGGISNQPQHF.

This clone has only one observation. This sequence joins TRBV2 and TRBJ1-2, with 9 bases lining up with TRBD1. This CDR3 comprises 15 residues. The junction had 12 bases not matched to a gene; V was cut back by 5 bases and J by 8 bases. Germline V gene sequence: CDR1 SNHLY, CDR2 FYNNEI. This chain's CDR3 is CASSLDRGALRGYTF. DNA of the CDR3: TGTGCCAGCAGTTTGGACAGGGGCGCTTTGCGAGGCTACACCTTC.

V usage is TRBV15 and J usage is TRBJ2-1; possibly TRBD2 for D (6 bases). In germline, CDR1 is LNHNV, CDR2 YYDKDF (reference sequence). Trimming took off 7 bases at V and 2 bases at J, with 9 bases between the two ends. The CDR3 runs to 13 residues. The CDR3 sequence: CATNQRAYNEQFF. CDR3 in DNA: TGTGCCACCAACCAGCGGGCCTACAATGAGCAGTTCTTC. The entire variable domain, with the rest obtained from reference TRBV15 and TRBJ2-1, is as follows: DAMVIQNPRYQVTQFGKPVTLSCSQTLNHNVMYWYQQKSSQAPKLLFHYYDKDFNNEADTPDNFQSRRPNTSFCFLDIRSPGLGDTAMYLCATNQRAYNEQFFGPGTRLTVL.

The rearrangement links TRBV7-9 to TRBJ1-4, with 7 bases that match TRBD1. CDR1 SEHNR and CDR2 FQNEAQ come from the germline V gene (reference sequence). Germline trimming cut 5 bases from V and 7 bases from J; bases unmatched to any gene: 7. The CDR3 extends over 14 amino acids. The CDR3: CASSLGQVSEKLFF. The CDR3 DNA reads as TGTGCCAGCAGCCTAGGACAGGTTAGTGAAAAACTGTTTTTT.

The rearrangement joins TRBV6-5 to TRBJ2-5; 7 bases align to TRBD1. The CDR3 totals 14 residues. The V segment lost 4 bases and the J segment 4 bases; nucleotides outside the gene matches: 6. Germline V gene sequence: CDR1 MNHEY, CDR2 SVGAGI. The CDR3: CASSSTGVIETQYF. The CDR3 DNA sequence: TGTGCCAGCAGTTCCACAGGGGTAATAGAGACCCAGTACTTC.

J is TRBJ1-2 and V is TRBV7-9, with 8 bases fitting TRBD1. Germline-derived CDR1 and CDR2 are SEHNR and FQNEAQ (reference sequence). CDR3 size: 13 residues. The V segment lost 6 bases and the J segment 6 bases; nucleotides outside the gene matches: 6. CDR3 amino acids: CASSQAGGHGYTF. CDR3 DNA: TGTGCCAGCAGTCAAGCAGGGGGCCATGGCTACACCTTC.

This chain connects TRBV2 to TRBJ2-6; a weak D match, TRBD2 (6 bases). Between the trimmed V and J ends, which lost 8 bases and 2 bases, there was a span of 13 bases. Germline V gives CDR1 SNHLY, CDR2 FYNNEI. The CDR3 sequence is 15 residues long. The CDR3, as DNA: TGTGCCAGCCACATGGGCGGGGCTGGGGCCAACGTCCTGACTTTC. As protein: CASHMGGAGANVLTF.

This clone occurred once. The CDR3 sequence: CASSPRVVTEAFF. The CDR3, as DNA: TGTGCCAGCAGCCCCCGGGTGGTGACTGAAGCTTTCTTT. The chain combines TRBV7-8 with TRBJ1-1; D is uncertain. Trimming cost V 5 bases and J 5 bases, with 12 bases left between them. Looked up from germline, CDR1 is SGHVS and CDR2 is FQNEAQ. There are 13 residues in the CDR3.

The rearrangement uses TRBV21-1 and TRBJ1-2; the table's D gene call, TRBD1, was not cross checked with the DNA. TRBV21-1 is a pseudogene locus. This CDR3 spans 11 amino acids. CDR3 sequence reads: CASSKHTGYTF. CDR3 coding DNA: TGTGCCAGCAGCAAGCACACCGGCTACACCTTC.

The chain has TRBV5-1 and TRBJ2-3; the D is unclear. Germline V CDR1 and CDR2: SGHRS, YFSETQ. This CDR3 spans 14 amino acids. The V and J ends lost 0 bases and 0 bases respectively, with 5 bases between them. CDR3 loop: CASSLATSTDTQYF. In DNA, the CDR3 is TGCGCCAGCAGCTTGGCCACAAGCACAGATACGCAGTATTTT.

The J gene is TRBJ2-2, the V gene TRBV14, with 9 bases matching TRBD2. From germline, CDR1 is SGHDN and CDR2 FVKESK. CDR3 length equals 18 residues. V was clipped by 0 bases and J by 0 bases; unmatched bases: 5. The CDR3 DNA sequence: TGTGCCAGCAGCCAAGAGAAGCTAGCGGGATCGAACACCGGGGAGCTGTTTTTT. Protein: CASSQEKLAGSNTGELFF.

The chain is built from TRBV5-1 and TRBJ2-5, with D possibly matching TRBD2 (6 bases). V lost 0 bases, J lost 4 bases, and 10 bases lay in between. The CDR3 is 14 amino acids. Germline lookup yields CDR1 SGHRS and CDR2 YFSETQ. This chain's CDR3 is CASSLGSGGETQYF. The CDR3 DNA follows: TGCGCCAGCAGCTTGGGTAGCGGTGGAGAGACCCAGTACTTC.

The chain combines TRBV7-9 with TRBJ1-1; D perhaps matches TRBD1 (5 bases). This CDR3 has 16 amino acids. The V and J ends lost 6 bases and 3 bases respectively, with 20 bases between them. Per the germline V gene, CDR1 is SEHNR and CDR2 is FQNEAQ (reference sequence). CDR3 coding DNA: TGTGCCAGCAGACCCCACGGAGGGACCAGATACACTGAAGCTTTCTTT. Its translation: CASRPHGGTRYTEAFF.

The chain has TRBV29-1 and TRBJ1-2, with a weak D call TRBD1 (5 bases). In germline, CDR1 is SQVTM, CDR2 ANQGSEA. V was cut by 3 bases and J by 5 bases, with 13 bases left in between. The CDR3 runs 13 residues. The CDR3 coding sequence is TGCAGCGTTGATCCGGGGGGTCGGTATGGCTACACCTTC. Amino acids: CSVDPGGRYGYTF.

The chain uses TRBV30 and TRBJ1-4; 7 bases match TRBD1. From germline, CDR1 is GTSNPN and CDR2 SVGIG (reference sequence). The CDR3 sequence is 14 residues long. The V segment lost 0 bases and the J segment 6 bases; nucleotides outside the gene matches: 4. The CDR3 spells CAWSVNRGDEKLFF. CDR3 DNA sequence: TGTGCCTGGAGTGTAAACAGGGGTGATGAAAAACTGTTTTTT.

The genes are TRBV18 and TRBJ1-2; D possibly corresponds to TRBD1 (5 bases). This CDR3 comprises 13 residues. With 2 bases removed from V and 4 bases from J, the gap between germline ends came to 8 bases. CDR1 is KGHSH and CDR2 is LQKENI in the germline V gene. In nucleotides, the CDR3 is TGTGCCAGCTCACCAGAACAGGTCTATGGCTACACCTTC. It yields the protein CASSPEQVYGYTF.

As for this clone: Other DNA sequences in the sample encode the same CDR3. V usage is TRBV2 and J usage is TRBJ2-7; 9 bases fit TRBD2. The CDR3 length is 14 residues. Germline V CDR1 and CDR2: SNHLY, FYNNEI. V trimming: 8 bases; J trimming: 2 bases; junction bases outside the gene matches: 7. CDR3 sequence: CASRTSGHTYEQYF. The DNA of the CDR3 is TGTGCCAGCCGCACTAGCGGGCATACCTACGAGCAGTACTTC.

The chain recombines TRBV9 with TRBJ2-7; TRBD2 aligns across 7 bases. CDR3 length: 15 amino acids. V was clipped by 3 bases and J by 4 bases; unmatched bases: 10. Per the germline V gene, CDR1 is SGDLS and CDR2 is YYNGEE. DNA for the CDR3: TGTGCCAGCAGCGAGGCCCCCGGGGGGAGATACGAGCAGTACTTC. It translates to CASSEAPGGRYEQYF.

The chain employs TRBV5-6 and TRBJ1-2; 11 positions match TRBD1. J lost 7 bases, V lost 4 bases, and 6 bases had no gene match. The germline CDR1 and CDR2 sequences are SGHDT and YYEEEE. The CDR3 consists of 14 residues. The CDR3 region is CASSPGQGARGYTF. The CDR3 nucleotides are TGTGCCAGCAGCCCCGGACAGGGGGCGCGTGGCTACACCTTC.

The chain combines TRBV6-6 with TRBJ1-5; D is undetermined. The CDR3 totals 14 residues. Trimming removed 4 bases from V and 6 bases from J, with 13 bases in between. Germline assignment: CDR1 MNHNY and CDR2 SVGAGI (reference sequence). The CDR3 bases are TGTGCCAGCAGTTCCTACCAGGAACTTCAGCCCCAGCATTTT. Protein sequence: CASSSYQELQPQHF.